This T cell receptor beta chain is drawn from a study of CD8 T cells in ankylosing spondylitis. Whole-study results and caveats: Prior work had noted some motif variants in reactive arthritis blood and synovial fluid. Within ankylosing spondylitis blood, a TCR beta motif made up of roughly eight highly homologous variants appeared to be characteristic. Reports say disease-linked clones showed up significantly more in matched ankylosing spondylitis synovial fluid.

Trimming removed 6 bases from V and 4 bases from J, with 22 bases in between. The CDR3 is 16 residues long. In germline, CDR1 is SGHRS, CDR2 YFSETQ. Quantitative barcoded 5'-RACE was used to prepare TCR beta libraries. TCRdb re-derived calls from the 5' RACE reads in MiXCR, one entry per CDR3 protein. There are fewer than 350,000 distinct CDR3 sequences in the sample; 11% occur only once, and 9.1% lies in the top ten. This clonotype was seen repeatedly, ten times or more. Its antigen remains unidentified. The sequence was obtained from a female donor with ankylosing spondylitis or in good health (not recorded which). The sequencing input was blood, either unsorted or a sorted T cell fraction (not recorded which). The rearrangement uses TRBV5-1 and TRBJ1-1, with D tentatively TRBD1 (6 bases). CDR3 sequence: CASKIETGLVSTEAFF. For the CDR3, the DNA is TGCGCCAGCAAAATTGAGACAGGCCTGGTGAGCACTGAAGCTTTCTTT.